The 9 T cell receptor beta chains in this list originate from one sample, sequenced in a study of blood T cells in healthy people across ages (dated by TCRdb to the mid-2010s). The library was built by means of 5' RACE. Data came from an Illumina HiSeq 2500. A second roughly 6 to 11 cycle PCR used a sample-barcoded 5' primer and a J-beta primer mix. TCRdb reworked the public reads: Q25 trimming with fastp, MiXCR clone assembly, productive beta chains retained. Entries are consolidated by CDR3 protein sequence, retaining the most common genes and DNA. The sample table shows 600,000 to 800,000 distinct CDR3 sequences, and approximately 52% are seen once. The ten top clones hold approximately 13% of the sample. Sample: blood. The receptors shown here come from a woman aged 80 or older in good health.

J is TRBJ2-2 and V is TRBV10-3; tentatively, D is TRBD2 (5 bases). CDR3 length: 12 residues. The germline gives CDR1 ENHRY, CDR2 SYGVKD. V lost 11 bases, J lost 4 bases, and 11 bases lay in between. As DNA, the CDR3 is TGTGCCGCTAGAGGGTCCACCGGGGAGCTGTTTTTT. Translating it yields CAARGSTGELFF.

In its sample, this clonotype was seen many times. This chain uses TRBV7-2 with TRBJ1-5, with 7 nucleotides matching TRBD1. The CDR3 spans 15 residues. V gave up 4 bases and J gave up 2 bases; unmatched junction bases: 5. Germline CDR1 reads SGHTA; CDR2 reads FQGNSA. This CDR3 reads CASSSGQARNQPQHF. The CDR3 DNA follows: TGTGCCAGCAGCTCCGGACAGGCACGCAATCAGCCCCAGCATTTT.

In its sample, this clonotype was seen a few times. This chain links TRBV28 with TRBJ2-2, with 8 bases matching TRBD1. The germline gives CDR1 MDHEN, CDR2 SYDVKM. The CDR3 consists of 14 residues. V lost 7 bases and J lost 7; bases outside the gene matches: 8. The CDR3 DNA follows: TGTGCCAGCATCCGGACAGGGTGGGGCGGGGAGCTGTTTTTT. Protein: CASIRTGWGGELFF.

This chain joins TRBV12-3 or TRBV12-4 and TRBJ2-3; 7 positions agree with TRBD2. V lost 5 bases, J lost 2 bases, and 7 bases stayed unmatched. The CDR3 covers 15 residues. The CDR3 loop reads CASSPTGLPTDTQYF. The CDR3 region has the DNA TGTGCCAGCAGTCCCACGGGACTACCCACAGATACGCAGTATTTT.

The chain couples TRBV7-9 to TRBJ2-3; 13 bases fit TRBD2. J was trimmed by 6 bases and V by 1 base; bases with no gene match: 1. There are 15 residues in the CDR3. In germline, CDR1 is SEHNR, CDR2 FQNEAQ (reference sequence). The CDR3 loop reads CASSLVGLAGDTQYF. The CDR3 nucleotides read TGTGCCAGCAGCTTAGTGGGACTAGCGGGGGATACGCAGTATTTT.

This chain connects TRBV2 to TRBJ2-7; D unresolved. Per germline, CDR1 SNHLY and CDR2 FYNNEI. Trimming took 10 bases from V and 2 from J, leaving 9 bases between them. This CDR3 has 11 residues. This CDR3 is CATAGAYEQYF. CDR3 in DNA: TGTGCCACCGCTGGGGCCTACGAGCAGTACTTC.

The chain joins TRBV6-6 to TRBJ2-7; TRBD2 aligns across 7 bases. The CDR3 is made up of 14 amino acids. Germline CDR1 reads MNHNY; CDR2 reads SVGAGI (reference sequence). V shed 8 bases, J shed 1 base, and the junction held 8 bases outside the gene matches. CDR3 DNA: TGTGCCAGCCGCGGCCAGCGGGGATCCTACGAGCAGTACTTC. This gives the protein CASRGQRGSYEQYF.

This sequence joins TRBV7-9 and TRBJ1-5, with TRBD1 as a possible D gene (6 bases). There are 14 residues in the CDR3. CDR1 is SEHNR, CDR2 FQNEAQ, per germline (reference sequence). Trimming took off 1 base at V and 6 bases at J, with 10 bases between the two ends. The CDR3 loop is CASSLEGGAQPQHF. The DNA for the CDR3 is TGTGCCAGCAGCTTAGAAGGGGGAGCTCAGCCCCAGCATTTT.

This clonotype has ten or more counts. This chain joins TRBV29-1 and TRBJ2-3; possibly TRBD2 for D (5 bases). Trimming left V 4 bases short and J 0 bases short, with 14 bases between. CDR3 length: 15 residues. Germline V gene sequence: CDR1 SQVTM, CDR2 ANQGSEA. The CDR3 loop is CSVGRETTSTDTQYF. The CDR3 DNA is TGCAGCGTTGGACGGGAAACGACTAGCACAGATACGCAGTATTTT.